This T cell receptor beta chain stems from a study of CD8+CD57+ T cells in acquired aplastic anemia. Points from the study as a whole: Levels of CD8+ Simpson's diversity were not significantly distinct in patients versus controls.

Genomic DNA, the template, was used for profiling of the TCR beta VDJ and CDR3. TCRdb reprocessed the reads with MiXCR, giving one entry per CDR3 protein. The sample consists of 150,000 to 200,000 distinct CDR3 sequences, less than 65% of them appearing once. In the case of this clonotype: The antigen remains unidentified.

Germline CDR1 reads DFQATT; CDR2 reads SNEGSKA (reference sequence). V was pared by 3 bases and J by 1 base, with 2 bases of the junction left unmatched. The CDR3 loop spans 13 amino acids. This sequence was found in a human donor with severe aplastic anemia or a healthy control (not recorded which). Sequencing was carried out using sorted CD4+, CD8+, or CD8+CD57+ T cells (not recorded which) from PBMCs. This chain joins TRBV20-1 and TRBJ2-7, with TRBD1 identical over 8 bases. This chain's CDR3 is CSASRQGSYEQYF. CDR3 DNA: TGCAGTGCTAGTCGACAGGGGTCCTACGAGCAGTACTTC.